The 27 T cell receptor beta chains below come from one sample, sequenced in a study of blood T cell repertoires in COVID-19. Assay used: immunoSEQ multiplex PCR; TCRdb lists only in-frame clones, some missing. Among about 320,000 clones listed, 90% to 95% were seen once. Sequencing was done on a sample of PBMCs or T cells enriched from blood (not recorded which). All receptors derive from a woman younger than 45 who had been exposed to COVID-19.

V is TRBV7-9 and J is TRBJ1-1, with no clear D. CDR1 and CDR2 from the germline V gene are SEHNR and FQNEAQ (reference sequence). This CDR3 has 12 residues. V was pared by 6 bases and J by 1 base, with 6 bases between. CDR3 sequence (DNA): TGTGCCAGCAGAGTAGAGAACACTGAAGCTTTCTTT. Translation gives CASRVENTEAFF.

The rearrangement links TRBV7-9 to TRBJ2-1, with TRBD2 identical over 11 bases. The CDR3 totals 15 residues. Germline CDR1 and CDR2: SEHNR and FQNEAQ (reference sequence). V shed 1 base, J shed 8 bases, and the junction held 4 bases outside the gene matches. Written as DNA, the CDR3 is TGTGCCAGCAGCTTAGGCACTAGCGGGGGCTATGAGCAGTTCTTC. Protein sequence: CASSLGTSGGYEQFF.

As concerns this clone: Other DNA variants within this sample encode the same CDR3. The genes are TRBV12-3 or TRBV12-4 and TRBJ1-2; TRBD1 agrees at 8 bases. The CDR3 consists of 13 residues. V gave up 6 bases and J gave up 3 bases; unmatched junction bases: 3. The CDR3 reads CASRVTGDYGYTF. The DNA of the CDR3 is TGTGCCAGCAGGGTGACAGGGGACTATGGCTACACCTTC.

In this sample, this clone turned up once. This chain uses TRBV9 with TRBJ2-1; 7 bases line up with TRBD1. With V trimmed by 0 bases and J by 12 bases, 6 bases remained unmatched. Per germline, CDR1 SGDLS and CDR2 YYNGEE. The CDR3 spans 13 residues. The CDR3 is CASSVAVAGGQFF. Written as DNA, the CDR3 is TGTGCCAGCAGCGTAGCTGTGGCAGGGGGGCAGTTCTTC.

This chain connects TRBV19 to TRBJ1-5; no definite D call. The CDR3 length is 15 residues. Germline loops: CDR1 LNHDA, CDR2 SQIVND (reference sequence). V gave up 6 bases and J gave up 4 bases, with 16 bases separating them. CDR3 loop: CASRYGGRSNQPQHF. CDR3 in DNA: TGTGCCAGTAGGTATGGAGGCCGATCGAATCAGCCCCAGCATTTT.

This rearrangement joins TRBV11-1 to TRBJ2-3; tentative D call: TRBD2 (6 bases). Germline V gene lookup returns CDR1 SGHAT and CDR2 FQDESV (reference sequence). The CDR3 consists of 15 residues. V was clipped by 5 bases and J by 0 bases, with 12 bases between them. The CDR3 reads CASSRDGTSTDTQYF. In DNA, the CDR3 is TGTGCCAGCAGCCGGGACGGGACTAGCACAGATACGCAGTATTTT.

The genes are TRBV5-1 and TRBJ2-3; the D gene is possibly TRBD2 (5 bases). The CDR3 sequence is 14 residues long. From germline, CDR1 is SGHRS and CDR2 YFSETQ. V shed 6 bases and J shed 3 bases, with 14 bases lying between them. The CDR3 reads CASNSETPTDTQYF. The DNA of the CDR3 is TGCGCCAGCAATAGCGAGACCCCTACAGATACGCAGTATTTT.

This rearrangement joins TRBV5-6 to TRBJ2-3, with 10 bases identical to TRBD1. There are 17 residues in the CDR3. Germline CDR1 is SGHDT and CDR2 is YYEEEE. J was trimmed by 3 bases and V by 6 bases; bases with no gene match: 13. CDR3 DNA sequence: TGTGCCAGCAATCAGGCGAGGACAGGGGGATGGACAGATACGCAGTATTTT. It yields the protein CASNQARTGGWTDTQYF.

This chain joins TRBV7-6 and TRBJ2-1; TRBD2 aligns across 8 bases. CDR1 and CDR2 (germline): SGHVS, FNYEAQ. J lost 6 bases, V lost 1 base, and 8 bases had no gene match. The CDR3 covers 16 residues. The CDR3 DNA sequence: TGTGCCAGCAGCTTAGTGCAGCGGGGGCTTACCAATGAGCAGTTCTTC. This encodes CASSLVQRGLTNEQFF. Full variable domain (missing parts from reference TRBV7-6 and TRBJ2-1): GAGVSQSPRYKVTKRGQDVALRCDPISGHVSLYWYRQALGQGPEFLTYFNYEAQQDKSGLPNDRFSAERPEGSISTLTIQRTEQRDSAMYRCASSLVQRGLTNEQFFGPGTRLTVL.

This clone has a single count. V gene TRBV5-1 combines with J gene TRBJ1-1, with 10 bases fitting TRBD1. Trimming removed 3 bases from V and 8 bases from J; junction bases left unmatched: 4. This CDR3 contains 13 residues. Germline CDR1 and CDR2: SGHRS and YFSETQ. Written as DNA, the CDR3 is TGCGCCAGCAGCTGGGGGACAGGGGCCGAAGCTTTCTTT. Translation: CASSWGTGAEAFF.

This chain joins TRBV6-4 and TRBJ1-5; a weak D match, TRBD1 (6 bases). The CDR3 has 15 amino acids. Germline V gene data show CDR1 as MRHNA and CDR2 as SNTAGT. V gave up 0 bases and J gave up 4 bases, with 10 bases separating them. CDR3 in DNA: TGTGCCAGCAGTGACTCTGCAGGGGCAAATCAGCCCCAGCATTTT. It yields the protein CASSDSAGANQPQHF.

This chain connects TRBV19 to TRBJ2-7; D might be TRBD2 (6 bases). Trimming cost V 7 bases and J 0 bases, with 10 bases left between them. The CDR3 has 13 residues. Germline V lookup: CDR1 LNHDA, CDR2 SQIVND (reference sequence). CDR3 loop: CASKSSDSYEQYF. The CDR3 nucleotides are TGTGCCAGTAAGTCTAGCGACTCCTACGAGCAGTACTTC.

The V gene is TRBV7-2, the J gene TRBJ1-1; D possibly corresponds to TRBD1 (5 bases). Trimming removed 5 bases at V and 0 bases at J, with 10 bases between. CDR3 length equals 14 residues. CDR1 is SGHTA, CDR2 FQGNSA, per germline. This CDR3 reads CASSLSGMNTEAFF. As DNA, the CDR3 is TGTGCCAGCAGCCTTTCAGGGATGAACACTGAAGCTTTCTTT.

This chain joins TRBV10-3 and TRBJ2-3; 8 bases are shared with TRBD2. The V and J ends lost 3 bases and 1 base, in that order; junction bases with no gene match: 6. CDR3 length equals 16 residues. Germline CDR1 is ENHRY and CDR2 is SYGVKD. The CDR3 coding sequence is TGTGCCATCAGTGAACGGACTAGCCGGGGCACAGATACGCAGTATTTT. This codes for CAISERTSRGTDTQYF.

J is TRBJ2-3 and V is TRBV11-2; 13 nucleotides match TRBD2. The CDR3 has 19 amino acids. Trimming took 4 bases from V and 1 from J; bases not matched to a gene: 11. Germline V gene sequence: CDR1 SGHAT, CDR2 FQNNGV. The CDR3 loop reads CASSSKRTSGGHRTDTQYF. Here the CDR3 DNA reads TGTGCCAGCAGCTCGAAGAGGACTAGCGGGGGACACCGCACAGATACGCAGTATTTT.

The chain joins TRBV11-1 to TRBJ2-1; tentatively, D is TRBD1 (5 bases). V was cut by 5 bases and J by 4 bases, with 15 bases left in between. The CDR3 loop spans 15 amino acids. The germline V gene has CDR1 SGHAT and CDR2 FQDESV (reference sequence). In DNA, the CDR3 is TGTGCCAGCAGCCCCGCAGGGCCCGCTTACAATGAGCAGTTCTTC. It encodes CASSPAGPAYNEQFF.

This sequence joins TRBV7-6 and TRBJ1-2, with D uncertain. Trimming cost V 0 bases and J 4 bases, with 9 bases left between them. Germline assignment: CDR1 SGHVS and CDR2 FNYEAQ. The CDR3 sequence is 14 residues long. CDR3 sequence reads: CASSLAPGSYGYTF. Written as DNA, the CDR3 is TGTGCCAGCAGCTTAGCGCCGGGATCCTATGGCTACACCTTC.

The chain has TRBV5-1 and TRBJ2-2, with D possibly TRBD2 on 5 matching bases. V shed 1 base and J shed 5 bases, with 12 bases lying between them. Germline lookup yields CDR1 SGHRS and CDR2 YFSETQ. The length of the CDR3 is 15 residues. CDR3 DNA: TGCGCCAGCAGCTTGCGTATGGGGAGAACCGGGGAGCTGTTTTTT. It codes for CASSLRMGRTGELFF.

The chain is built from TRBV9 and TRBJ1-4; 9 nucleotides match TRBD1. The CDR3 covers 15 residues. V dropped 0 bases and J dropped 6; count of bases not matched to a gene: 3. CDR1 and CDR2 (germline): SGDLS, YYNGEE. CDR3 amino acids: CASSVDGQGYEKLFF. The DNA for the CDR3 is TGTGCCAGCAGCGTAGACGGACAGGGGTATGAAAAACTGTTTTTT.

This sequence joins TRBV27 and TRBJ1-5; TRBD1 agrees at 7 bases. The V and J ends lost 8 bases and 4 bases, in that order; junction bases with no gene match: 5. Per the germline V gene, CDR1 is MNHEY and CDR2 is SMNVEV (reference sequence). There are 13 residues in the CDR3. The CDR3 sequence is CASSDRDNQPQHF. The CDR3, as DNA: TGTGCCAGCTCCGACAGGGATAATCAGCCCCAGCATTTT.

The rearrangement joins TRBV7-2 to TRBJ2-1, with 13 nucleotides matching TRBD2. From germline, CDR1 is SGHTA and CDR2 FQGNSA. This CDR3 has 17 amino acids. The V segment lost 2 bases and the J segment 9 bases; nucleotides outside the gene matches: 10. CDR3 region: CASSLPRTSGGSGEQFF. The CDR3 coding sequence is TGTGCCAGCAGCTTACCCCGGACTAGCGGGGGATCGGGTGAGCAGTTCTTC.

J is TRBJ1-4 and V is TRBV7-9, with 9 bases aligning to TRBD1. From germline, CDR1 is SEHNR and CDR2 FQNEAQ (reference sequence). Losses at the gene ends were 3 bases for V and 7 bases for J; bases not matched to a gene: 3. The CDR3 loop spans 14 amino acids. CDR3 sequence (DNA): TGTGCCAGCAGCTTGGGACAGGGCCCTGAAAAACTGTTTTTT. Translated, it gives CASSLGQGPEKLFF.

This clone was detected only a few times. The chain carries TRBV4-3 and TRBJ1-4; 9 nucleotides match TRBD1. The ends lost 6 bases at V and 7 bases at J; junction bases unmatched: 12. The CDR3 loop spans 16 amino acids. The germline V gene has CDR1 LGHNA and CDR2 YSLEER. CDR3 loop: CASRPSVGTGFEKLFF. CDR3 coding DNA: TGCGCCAGCAGACCGTCCGTAGGGACAGGGTTTGAAAAACTGTTTTTT.

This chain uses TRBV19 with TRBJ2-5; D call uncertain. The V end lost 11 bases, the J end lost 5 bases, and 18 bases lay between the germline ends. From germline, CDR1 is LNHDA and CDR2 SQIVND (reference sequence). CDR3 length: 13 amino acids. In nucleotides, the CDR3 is TGTGCCCCTGCCGCTGGTGGTGAGGAGACCCAGTACTTC. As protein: CAPAAGGEETQYF.

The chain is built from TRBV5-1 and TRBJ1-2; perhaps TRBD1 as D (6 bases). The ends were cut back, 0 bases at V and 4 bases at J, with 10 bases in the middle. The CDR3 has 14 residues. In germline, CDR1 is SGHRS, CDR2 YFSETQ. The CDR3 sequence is CASSLGRGLYGYTF. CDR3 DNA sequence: TGCGCCAGCAGCTTGGGCAGGGGCCTCTATGGCTACACCTTC.

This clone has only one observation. CDR3 coding DNA: TGTGCCAGCAGTCAACAGGGGGTGGACACTGAAGCTTTCTTT. This gives the protein CASSQQGVDTEAFF. The genes are TRBV2 and TRBJ1-1, with 8 bases matching TRBD1. V was clipped by 5 bases and J by 3 bases; unmatched bases: 5. The germline CDR1 and CDR2 sequences are SNHLY and FYNNEI. The length of the CDR3 is 14 residues.

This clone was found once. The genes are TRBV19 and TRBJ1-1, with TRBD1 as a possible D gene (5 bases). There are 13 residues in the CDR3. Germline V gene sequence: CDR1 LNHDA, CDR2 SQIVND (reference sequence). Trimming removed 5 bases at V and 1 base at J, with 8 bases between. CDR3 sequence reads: CASSRQTNTEAFF. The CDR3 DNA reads TGTGCCAGTAGTCGACAGACGAACACTGAAGCTTTCTTT. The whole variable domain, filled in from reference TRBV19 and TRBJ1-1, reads DGGITQSPKYLFRKEGQNVTLSCEQNLNHDAMYWYRQDPGQGLRLIYYSQIVNDFQKGDIAEGYSVSREKKESFPLTVTSAQKNPTAFYLCASSRQTNTEAFFGQGTRLTVV.